Following are 25 T cell receptor beta chains from one sample sequenced in a study of OX40 agonist ivuxolimab in advanced cancers. Assay: immunoSEQ multiplex PCR; the TCRdb copy retains only in-frame clones and omits some. Of 30,000 to 40,000 clones in the sample, about 92% are singletons; the top ten hold 8.5% to 9.5%. The sample was CD4+ or CD8+ T cells sorted from blood, taken in a trial of the OX40 agonist ivuxolimab. These receptors all stem from an adult with an advanced solid tumor such as melanoma, head and neck, liver or kidney cancer.

The chain couples TRBV19 to TRBJ2-1; possibly TRBD2 for D (6 bases). Between the trimmed V and J ends, which lost 2 bases and 9 bases, there was a span of 11 bases. The CDR3 runs to 13 residues. In germline, CDR1 is LNHDA, CDR2 SQIVND (reference sequence). CDR3 in DNA: TGTGCCAGTAGTATAACGCGGGGACCTGAGCAGTTCTTC. Translated: CASSITRGPEQFF.

The chain employs TRBV18 and TRBJ2-2; 8 nucleotides agree with TRBD2. Trimming removed 0 bases from V and 3 bases from J; junction bases left unmatched: 3. The germline gives CDR1 KGHSH, CDR2 LQKENI. This CDR3 is 16 amino acids long. In DNA form, the CDR3 reads TGTGCCAGCTCACCACCCAACGGGAGGGACACCGGGGAGCTGTTTTTT. The encoded protein is CASSPPNGRDTGELFF.

The chain has TRBV11-3 and TRBJ2-1; 7 positions match TRBD1. The CDR3 runs to 16 residues. Germline loops: CDR1 SGHNT, CDR2 YENEEA. Losses at the gene ends were 5 bases for V and 2 bases for J; bases not matched to a gene: 9. CDR3 loop: CASSMNRGGTYNEQFF. The CDR3 nucleotides read TGTGCCAGCAGCATGAACAGGGGTGGTACCTACAATGAGCAGTTCTTC.

The rearrangement uses TRBV29-1 and TRBJ2-7; TRBD1 aligns across 7 bases. J lost 2 bases, V lost 4 bases, and 5 bases had no gene match. The germline V gene encodes CDR1 SQVTM and CDR2 ANQGSEA. This CDR3 region has 13 residues. The CDR3 loop reads CSVGTDRPYEQYF. CDR3 bases: TGCAGCGTTGGCACGGACAGGCCCTACGAGCAGTACTTC.

The V call is TRBV7-2, the J call TRBJ2-3, with 16 bases that match TRBD2. This CDR3 contains 21 residues. V lost 0 bases to trimming and J lost 3 bases; unmatched junction nucleotides: 12. CDR1 is SGHTA, CDR2 FQGNSA, per germline. CDR3 nucleotides: TGTGCCAGCAGCTTAGCTCTGGGACTAGCGGGAGGGCCGGATGGAACAGATACGCAGTATTTT. It translates to CASSLALGLAGGPDGTDTQYF.

CDR3 sequence reads: CASSVGTGQETQYF. Written as DNA, the CDR3 is TGTGCCAGCAGCGTCGGGACAGGTCAAGAGACCCAGTACTTC. The chain joins TRBV7-9 to TRBJ2-5; 8 positions agree with TRBD1. This CDR3 has 14 residues. The germline V gene encodes CDR1 SEHNR and CDR2 FQNEAQ (reference sequence). Losses at the gene ends were 5 bases for V and 2 bases for J; bases not matched to a gene: 4.

The V gene is TRBV5-4, the J gene TRBJ2-3; D is perhaps TRBD2 (5 bases). V was pared by 4 bases and J by 1 base, with 13 bases between. Germline CDR1 reads SGHNT; CDR2 reads YYREEE (reference sequence). The CDR3 contains 15 residues. For the CDR3, the DNA is TGTGCCAGCAGCCCCGAAGGTAGCGGCACAGATACGCAGTATTTT. Translation: CASSPEGSGTDTQYF.

This clone was picked up one time. The rearrangement uses TRBV28 and TRBJ1-5; D is perhaps TRBD1 (6 bases). This CDR3 comprises 16 residues. V dropped 3 bases and J dropped 7 bases, with 19 bases sitting between them. Germline CDR1 MDHEN, CDR2 SYDVKM. The DNA of the CDR3 is TGTGCCAGCAGTTTTCTGGGGAGGGACACGGGACAGCCCCAGCATTTT. Translated, it gives CASSFLGRDTGQPQHF.

The V and J genes are TRBV7-2 and TRBJ2-7; 10 nucleotides agree with TRBD2. Per germline, CDR1 SGHTA and CDR2 FQGNSA. V lost 0 bases, J lost 2 bases, and 4 bases stayed unmatched. The CDR3 extends over 16 amino acids. CDR3 sequence reads: CASSLASSGGTYEQYF. The CDR3 DNA follows: TGTGCCAGCAGCTTAGCGTCTAGCGGGGGAACCTACGAGCAGTACTTC. The full variable domain, rest sourced from reference TRBV7-2 and TRBJ2-7, is GAGVSQSPSNKVTEKGKDVELRCDPISGHTALYWYRQSLGQGLEFLIYFQGNSAPDKSGLPSDRFSAERTGGSVSTLTIQRTQQEDSAVYLCASSLASSGGTYEQYFGPGTRLTVT.

The gene calls are TRBV11-2 and TRBJ2-3, with a tentative D call TRBD2 (5 bases). The CDR3 covers 14 residues. Trimming shortened V by 2 bases and J by 2 bases, and 8 bases separated the two germline ends. Germline CDR1 and CDR2: SGHAT and FQNNGV. CDR3: CASSLRGYTDTQYF. In nucleotides, the CDR3 is TGTGCCAGCAGCTTACGGGGATACACAGATACGCAGTATTTT.

The chain employs TRBV7-2 and TRBJ2-1; TRBD2 aligns across 12 bases. Germline CDR1 SGHTA, CDR2 FQGNSA. With V trimmed by 1 base and J by 8 bases, 9 bases remained unmatched. CDR3 length equals 17 residues. In nucleotides, the CDR3 is TGTGCCAGCAGCTTAGAGGACCGACTAGCGGGAGAGGATGAGCAGTTCTTC. This translates into CASSLEDRLAGEDEQFF.

V is TRBV7-8 and J is TRBJ2-5; possible D gene TRBD1, 6 bases. V lost 2 bases and J lost 7, with 17 bases in between. Germline CDR1 reads SGHVS; CDR2 reads FQNEAQ. The CDR3 has 15 residues. CDR3 amino acids: CASSLRSDRSGTQYF. The CDR3 DNA sequence: TGTGCCAGCAGCTTACGGTCGGACAGATCTGGGACCCAGTACTTC.

The rearrangement uses TRBV6-6 and TRBJ1-4; D is ambiguous. This CDR3 has 15 residues. From germline, CDR1 is MNHNY and CDR2 SVGAGI (reference sequence). V lost 6 bases and J 4 bases, leaving 15 bases between the germline ends. The CDR3 is CASSPTPIHNEKLFF. The CDR3 bases are TGTGCCAGCAGCCCCACTCCGATACATAATGAAAAACTGTTTTTT.

The chain joins TRBV7-2 to TRBJ2-3; D ambiguous. V was shortened by 6 bases and J by 5 bases, with 9 bases between the two germline ends. The CDR3 is 12 residues long. From germline, CDR1 is SGHTA and CDR2 FQGNSA. CDR3 nucleotides: TGTGCCAGCAGTCCTTACGGAGATACGCAGTATTTT. It is translated as CASSPYGDTQYF.

The chain carries TRBV6-6 and TRBJ1-5, with D unresolved. Germline V gene lookup returns CDR1 MNHNY and CDR2 SVGAGI (reference sequence). V was trimmed by 7 bases and J by 2 bases, leaving 12 bases between them. The CDR3 contains 14 residues. CDR3 sequence (DNA): TGTGCCAGCACCATTTTCCGGGGCAATCAGCCCCAGCATTTT. It encodes CASTIFRGNQPQHF.

The V call is TRBV7-2, the J call TRBJ2-3; no clear D gene. The germline V gene encodes CDR1 SGHTA and CDR2 FQGNSA. This CDR3 is 11 amino acids long. Trimming cost V 5 bases and J 7 bases, with 7 bases left between them. The CDR3 nucleotides are TGTGCCAGCAGCACGTTTTATACGCAGTATTTT. It codes for CASSTFYTQYF.

The V and J genes are TRBV11-1 and TRBJ2-1, with 14 bases fitting TRBD2. The germline gives CDR1 SGHAT, CDR2 FQDESV (reference sequence). This CDR3 is built from 17 residues. The V segment lost 5 bases and the J segment 3 bases; nucleotides outside the gene matches: 6. The DNA of the CDR3 is TGTGCCAGCAGCCCAAGGACTAGCGGGAGGAGCTACAATGAGCAGTTCTTC. Translating gives CASSPRTSGRSYNEQFF.

This chain connects TRBV6-1 to TRBJ1-1, with a weak D call TRBD1 (5 bases). This CDR3 comprises 13 residues. Per germline, CDR1 MNHNS and CDR2 SASEGT. V lost 5 bases and J 3 bases, leaving 10 bases between the germline ends. The CDR3 loop is CASSPWGYTEAFF. CDR3 coding DNA: TGTGCCAGCAGTCCGTGGGGGTACACTGAAGCTTTCTTT.

The chain joins TRBV29-1 to TRBJ2-5; D possibly corresponds to TRBD2 (5 bases). The V end was cut by 3 bases, the J end by 2 bases, with 10 bases between. In germline, CDR1 is SQVTM, CDR2 ANQGSEA. The CDR3 sequence is 13 residues long. The CDR3 reads CSVDSGIQETQYF. CDR3 DNA: TGCAGCGTTGATTCCGGGATACAAGAGACCCAGTACTTC. The full variable domain, rest sourced from reference TRBV29-1 and TRBJ2-5, is SAVISQKPSRDICQRGTSLTIQCQVDSQVTMMFWYRQQPGQSLTLIATANQGSEATYESGFVIDKFPISRPNLTFSTLTVSNMSPEDSSIYLCSVDSGIQETQYFGPGTRLLVL.

This clone was counted once. J is TRBJ1-6 and V is TRBV6-4, with D unclear. Trimming removed 6 bases from V and 0 bases from J, with 15 bases in between. Germline CDR1 reads MRHNA; CDR2 reads SNTAGT. The CDR3 is made up of 17 amino acids. The CDR3 spells CASSTYGQPSYNSPLHF. As DNA, the CDR3 is TGTGCCAGCAGCACGTATGGGCAACCCTCCTATAATTCACCCCTCCACTTT.

The chain employs TRBV5-5 and TRBJ1-4; the D is unclear. CDR1 and CDR2 (germline): SGHKS, YYEKEE (reference sequence). The CDR3 extends over 16 amino acids. Trimming stripped 4 bases from V and 7 bases from J, with 20 bases between. In DNA form, the CDR3 reads TGTGCCAGCAGCCCCCGGTTTAATCAGGCGGGTGAAAAACTGTTTTTT. This encodes CASSPRFNQAGEKLFF.

V usage is TRBV11-3 and J usage is TRBJ2-1, with 7 bases identical to TRBD1. The CDR3 is 16 amino acids. J was trimmed by 0 bases and V by 4 bases; bases with no gene match: 6. The germline CDR1 and CDR2 sequences are SGHNT and YENEEA. In DNA form, the CDR3 reads TGTGCCAGCAGCTCTCCCGGGACAGTCTCCTACAATGAGCAGTTCTTC. Translated: CASSSPGTVSYNEQFF.

The J gene is TRBJ2-7, the V gene TRBV11-2; 9 positions match TRBD1. The germline V gene encodes CDR1 SGHAT and CDR2 FQNNGV. V lost 6 bases to trimming and J lost 7 bases; unmatched junction nucleotides: 19. The CDR3 spans 17 residues. The CDR3 DNA follows: TGTGCCAGCAGAGCTTATCTATCAGTACAGGGGGCGCGGGAGCAGTACTTC. This codes for CASRAYLSVQGAREQYF.

The chain recombines TRBV30 with TRBJ2-1; 7 nucleotides agree with TRBD1. V lost 4 bases and J lost 7; bases outside the gene matches: 7. Germline V CDR1 and CDR2: GTSNPN, SVGIG (reference sequence). This CDR3 region has 13 residues. The CDR3 DNA reads as TGTGCCTGGAATGGGCAACAGGGGAATGAGCAGTTCTTC. Amino acid sequence: CAWNGQQGNEQFF. The whole variable domain, filled in from reference TRBV30 and TRBJ2-1, reads SQTIHQWPATLVQPVGSPLSLECTVEGTSNPNLYWYRQAAGRGLQLLFYSVGIGQISSEVPQNLSASRPQDRQFILSSKKLLLSDSGFYLCAWNGQQGNEQFFGPGTRLTVL.

This sequence joins TRBV10-3 and TRBJ2-3; D unclear. This CDR3 comprises 13 residues. CDR1 ENHRY and CDR2 SYGVKD come from the germline V gene. The V gene lost 2 bases and the J gene lost 1 base, with 4 bases spanning the gap. The CDR3 sequence: CAISELGTDTQYF. CDR3 nucleotide sequence: TGTGCCATCAGTGAGCTTGGCACAGATACGCAGTATTTT.